Here is one T cell receptor beta chain with its context. In the original analysis: Reference gene primer amplification yielded estimated nucleated cell counts. The assay was immunoSEQ multiplex PCR, and TCRdb's table has in-frame clones only and misses some. For V, J and clone size, that table is used; D and trimming come from the DNA. This table has 150,000 to 200,000 clones, approximately 80% appearing once. This entry belongs to a study of blood T cell repertoires in COVID-19. Looking at the study overall: Samples taken during acute and convalescent COVID-19 were collected in the United States, Italy and Spain.

CDR1 KGHDR and CDR2 SFDVKD come from the germline V gene. Unmatched junction bases numbered 9, after V lost 3 bases and J lost 5 bases. The CDR3 covers 17 residues. The TCR was taken from a woman aged 55-70 years with acute or convalescent COVID-19. V gene TRBV24-1 combines with J gene TRBJ2-2, with 9 bases aligning to TRBD2. Material: peripheral blood. The CDR3 region is CATSDASGLALTGELFF. CDR3 nucleotides: TGTGCCACCAGTGATGCGTCGGGACTAGCACTTACCGGGGAGCTGTTTTTT.